The entry that follows covers one T cell receptor beta chain sequence. The target antigen is unknown. These data are taken from a study of human T cells and chemical hapten exposure. The wider study: After 6 days, upper back 0.01% DPC patch tests were scored.

MiXCR was run by TCRdb on the RACE reads, yielding one entry per CDR3 protein. The sample consists of 80,000 to 100,000 distinct CDR3 sequences, under 13% of them appearing once. General study points: TCRs at high frequency, those above 1 in 1000, did not change with DPC sensitization.

Time point of the sample: patch test 3, about 24 weeks after DPC sensitization. The treatment denotes: therapeutic diphenylcyclopropenone sensitization with weekly scalp DPC. The TCR comes from a woman in her thirties with alopecia areata. Some clones in this sample may be carry-over from other donors' samples. Sequencing was performed on whole blood, taken in connection with sensitization to the hapten diphenylcyclopropenone (DPC).

Here the CDR3 DNA reads TGTGCCAGCAGTTCCCTACGAGGACAGGGTCATGGCTACACCTTC. It yields the protein CASSSLRGQGHGYTF. V is TRBV27 and J is TRBJ1-2, with 8 positions matching TRBD1. J was trimmed by 6 bases and V by 4 bases; bases with no gene match: 10. CDR1 and CDR2 (germline): MNHEY, SMNVEV (reference sequence). This CDR3 comprises 15 residues.